This T cell receptor beta chain originates from a study of blood T cells in healthy people across ages. The use of a sample-barcoded 5' primer and a J-beta primer mix characterized a second PCR of about 7 to 12 cycles. TCRdb re-analysed the 5' RACE reads in MiXCR, keeping a single row per CDR3 protein. The table has approximately 810,000 distinct CDR3 sequences, under 35% seen once. V was clipped by 6 bases and J by 0 bases; unmatched bases: 8. This CDR3 comprises 16 residues. Per germline, CDR1 MNHEY and CDR2 SVGEGT. V usage is TRBV6-2 or TRBV6-3 and J usage is TRBJ1-1, with TRBD1 matching 9 bases. The source is an elderly woman in good health. The sample comprised blood. As DNA, the CDR3 is TGTGCCAGCAGGGCTGGGACAGGGAGCATGAACACTGAAGCTTTCTTT. Translated, it gives CASRAGTGSMNTEAFF.